These 5 T cell receptor beta chains were all obtained from the same sample, sequenced in a study of cytomegalovirus exposure and HLA in healthy donors. Primers: 60 Vbeta forward and 13 Jbeta reverse. Sequenced by immunoSEQ multiplex PCR; TCRdb stores in-frame clones only, minus some. The sample has 65,000 to 85,000 clones, and its top ten clones hold about 2.4%. Source material: PBMCs. Receptors originate from a female donor in good health and CMV-seropositive.

This rearrangement joins TRBV29-1 to TRBJ1-1, with a weak D call TRBD1 (5 bases). Germline loops: CDR1 SQVTM, CDR2 ANQGSEA. The CDR3 runs to 11 residues. Trimming cost V 7 bases and J 7 bases, with 13 bases left between them. CDR3 loop: CSAGGGGEAFF. The DNA of the CDR3 is TGCAGCGCGGGCGGGGGGGGTGAAGCTTTCTTT.

The gene calls are TRBV6-6 and TRBJ2-3, with D tentatively TRBD2 (6 bases). Trimming left V 5 bases short and J 0 bases short, with 12 bases between. Germline loops: CDR1 MNHNY, CDR2 SVGAGI (reference sequence). This CDR3 is built from 15 residues. The CDR3 region is CASSDPGTSTDTQYF. CDR3 bases: TGTGCCAGCAGTGACCCCGGGACTAGCACAGATACGCAGTATTTT.

This rearrangement joins TRBV2 to TRBJ1-5; the D gene is possibly TRBD1 (5 bases). The CDR3 has 15 amino acids. V was pared by 4 bases and J by 4 bases, with 14 bases between. Germline assignment: CDR1 SNHLY and CDR2 FYNNEI. CDR3 region: CASSGAGFQNQPQHF. The CDR3 DNA follows: TGTGCCAGCAGTGGGGCAGGGTTTCAGAATCAGCCCCAGCATTTT.

This chain connects TRBV6-1 to TRBJ1-5, with a weak D call TRBD1 (5 bases). V lost 1 base, J lost 4 bases, and 11 bases lay in between. The CDR3 has 15 amino acids. Germline CDR1 is MNHNS and CDR2 is SASEGT. The CDR3 DNA follows: TGTGCCAGCAGTGAAGGGGGGGGAGGGAATCAGCCCCAGCATTTT. Its protein is CASSEGGGGNQPQHF.

The rearrangement links TRBV7-9 to TRBJ2-5; 7 bases agree with TRBD2. The CDR3 runs 16 residues. The germline V gene encodes CDR1 SEHNR and CDR2 FQNEAQ (reference sequence). After removal of 2 bases from V and 5 bases from J, the junction contained 11 bases not matched to a gene. CDR3 sequence (DNA): TGTGCCAGCAGCTTATGGGTTTCCAGCGGGGTGGAGACCCAGTACTTC. The encoded protein is CASSLWVSSGVETQYF.